This TCR beta chain is drawn from a study of blood T cell repertoires in COVID-19. Study context: Researchers got acute and convalescent COVID-19 samples from the United States, Italy and Spain.

Sequencing was performed with immunoSEQ multiplex PCR; in TCRdb, only in-frame clones are kept and a portion is missing. The data show about 230,000 clones, around four fifths seen once. This receptor was identified in a woman aged 70-85 years with active or convalescent COVID-19. What was sequenced was peripheral blood.

The CDR3 nucleotides are TGCGCCAGCAGCTTAGGCGGGACCGGGGGCAATGAGCAGTTCTTC. Its translation is CASSLGGTGGNEQFF. The chain links TRBV5-1 to TRBJ2-1, with TRBD2 as a possible D gene (6 bases). Trimming cost V 2 bases and J 6 bases, with 15 bases left between them. Per germline, CDR1 SGHRS and CDR2 YFSETQ. This CDR3 has 15 amino acids.